This T cell receptor beta chain was recovered during a study of cytomegalovirus exposure and HLA in healthy donors. Looking at the study overall: The roughly 700 first-cohort repertoires and the 120 or so validation repertoires shared the same platform, a later analysis reported.

Per the germline V gene, CDR1 is SQVTM and CDR2 is ANQGSEA. CDR3 length: 13 amino acids. V gave up 7 bases and J gave up 5 bases, with 18 bases separating them. The repertoire was sequenced with immunoSEQ multiplex PCR; TCRdb's copy has only in-frame clones and lacks some. Of about 190,000 clones listed, more than 75% are singletons. Input material: PBMCs. This chain connects TRBV29-1 to TRBJ2-7; possibly TRBD1 for D (6 bases). This TCR derives from a young man in good health and CMV-seropositive. In DNA, the CDR3 is TGCAGCGCTTGGGGGCAGGTGGGCGACGAGCAGTACTTC. This translates into CSAWGQVGDEQYF.